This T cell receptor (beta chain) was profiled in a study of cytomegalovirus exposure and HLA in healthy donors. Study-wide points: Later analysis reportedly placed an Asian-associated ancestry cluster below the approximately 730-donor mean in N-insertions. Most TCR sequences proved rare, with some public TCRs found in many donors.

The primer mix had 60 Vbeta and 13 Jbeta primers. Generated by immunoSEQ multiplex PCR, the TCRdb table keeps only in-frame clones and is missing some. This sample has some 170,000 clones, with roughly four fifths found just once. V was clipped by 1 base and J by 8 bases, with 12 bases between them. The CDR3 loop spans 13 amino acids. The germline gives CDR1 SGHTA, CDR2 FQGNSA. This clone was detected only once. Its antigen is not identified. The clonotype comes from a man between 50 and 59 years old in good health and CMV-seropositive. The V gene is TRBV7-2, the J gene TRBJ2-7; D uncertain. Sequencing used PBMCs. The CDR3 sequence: CASSLGQVRKQYF. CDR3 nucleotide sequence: TGTGCCAGCAGCTTAGGGCAGGTCAGAAAGCAGTACTTC.